The 29 T cell receptor beta chains reported below all come from one sample, sequenced in a study of T cell responses to AZD1222 COVID-19 vaccine. Sequencing used immunoSEQ multiplex PCR; TCRdb keeps in-frame clones, though not all of them. The repertoire includes some 120,000 clones, about 86% of them detected once, and around 3% sits in the top ten. This sample comprised peripheral blood, obtained 28 days after the second AZD1222 dose. These receptors all stem from an adult who received the AZD1222 COVID-19 vaccine.

V gene TRBV18 combines with J gene TRBJ1-6; 8 nucleotides agree with TRBD1. The trim removed 5 bases at V and 1 base at J, leaving 7 bases unmatched. Germline assignment: CDR1 KGHSH and CDR2 LQKENI. The CDR3 loop spans 17 amino acids. CDR3 coding DNA: TGTGCCAGCTCAGTCCTGGACAGGGAGTCCTATAATTCACCCCTCCACTTT. Translation: CASSVLDRESYNSPLHF.

This clone turned up a few times. As DNA, the CDR3 is TGTGCTAGTGGTTTGGTAACCGCTGGTGGGGCCAACGTCCTGACTTTC. This gives the protein CASGLVTAGGANVLTF. This chain links TRBV12-5 with TRBJ2-6; D uncertain. V was cut by 0 bases and J by 3 bases, with 9 bases left in between. The germline gives CDR1 LGHNT, CDR2 FRNRAP. The CDR3 loop spans 16 amino acids.

This chain connects TRBV3-1 (or the pseudogene TRBV3-2) to TRBJ2-7; D call uncertain. CDR3 length equals 15 residues. The V end was cut by 2 bases, the J end by 7 bases, with 18 bases between. The germline V gene has CDR1 LGHDT and CDR2 YNNKEL (reference sequence). Here the CDR3 DNA reads TGTGCCAGCAGCCAATTCAGGAACATTCTGGATGAGCAGTACTTC. Its translation: CASSQFRNILDEQYF.

The rearrangement joins TRBV7-9 to TRBJ1-1; D unresolved. The CDR3 spans 12 residues. Between the trimmed V and J ends, which lost 5 bases and 4 bases, there was a span of 8 bases. Looked up from germline, CDR1 is SEHNR and CDR2 is FQNEAQ (reference sequence). This chain's CDR3 is CASSARLTEAFF. The CDR3 coding sequence is TGTGCCAGCAGCGCCAGGCTCACTGAAGCTTTCTTT.

The V call is TRBV18, the J call TRBJ1-5, with 7 bases fitting TRBD1. Germline V gives CDR1 KGHSH, CDR2 LQKENI. With V trimmed by 3 bases and J by 4 bases, 6 bases remained unmatched. This CDR3 is 15 amino acids long. The CDR3 region is CASSPGTAPNQPQHF. The CDR3 bases are TGTGCCAGCTCACCTGGGACAGCTCCGAATCAGCCCCAGCATTTT. Using reference TRBV18 and TRBJ1-5 for the parts outside the CDR3, the full variable domain is NAGVMQNPRHLVRRRGQEARLRCSPMKGHSHVYWYRQLPEEGLKFMVYLQKENIIDESGMPKERFSAEFPKEGPSILRIQQVVRGDSAAYFCASSPGTAPNQPQHFGDGTRLSIL.

The rearrangement joins TRBV11-3 to TRBJ1-4; weak D call: TRBD1 (6 bases). This CDR3 spans 14 amino acids. Germline V gives CDR1 SGHNT, CDR2 YENEEA. Trimming stripped 2 bases from V and 8 bases from J, with 12 bases between. The CDR3 DNA follows: TGTGCCAGCAGCTTATCTCAGGGGCAGGAAAAACTGTTTTTT. It codes for CASSLSQGQEKLFF.

The chain joins TRBV5-1 to TRBJ1-2; the match to TRBD1 covers 8 bases. The CDR3 length is 16 residues. Per the germline V gene, CDR1 is SGHRS and CDR2 is YFSETQ. V lost 4 bases to trimming and J lost 3 bases; unmatched junction nucleotides: 11. CDR3: CASSPQSGQGHYGYTF. The CDR3, as DNA: TGCGCCAGCAGCCCCCAGTCCGGACAGGGCCACTATGGCTACACCTTC.

The chain is built from TRBV27 and TRBJ2-3; TRBD1 matches 7 bases. This CDR3 region has 15 residues. V gave up 9 bases and J gave up 0 bases; unmatched junction bases: 9. Germline values: CDR1 MNHEY, CDR2 SMNVEV (reference sequence). CDR3 protein: CASSGRDRSTDTQYF. CDR3 bases: TGTGCCAGTTCCGGACGGGACAGAAGCACAGATACGCAGTATTTT.

The genes are TRBV21-1 and TRBJ1-6; the table calls TRBD1, which could not be checked here. TRBV21-1 is labeled a pseudogene. The CDR3 is 16 residues long. This CDR3 is CASGRTGSSYNSPLHF. The DNA of the CDR3 is TGTGCCAGCGGTCGGACAGGGAGCTCCTATAATTCACCCCTCCACTTT.

The chain links TRBV19 to TRBJ2-3; 7 bases agree with TRBD2. This CDR3 is built from 13 residues. V trimming: 8 bases; J trimming: 6 bases; junction bases outside the gene matches: 8. CDR1 is LNHDA and CDR2 is SQIVND in the germline V gene (reference sequence). Here the CDR3 reads CASRRQGGDTQYF. CDR3 coding DNA: TGTGCCAGTCGTCGGCAGGGAGGGGATACGCAGTATTTT.

This chain links TRBV7-9 with TRBJ2-1; 10 bases line up with TRBD1. Germline CDR1 is SEHNR and CDR2 is FQNEAQ (reference sequence). The junction had 12 bases not matched to a gene; V was cut back by 7 bases and J by 12 bases. CDR3 length: 14 residues. This chain's CDR3 is CASKETGGFERQFF. The CDR3 coding sequence is TGTGCCAGCAAAGAGACAGGGGGCTTCGAGAGGCAGTTCTTC.

The rearrangement uses TRBV3-1 (or the pseudogene TRBV3-2) and TRBJ2-6; D is possibly TRBD1 (6 bases). V was trimmed by 3 bases and J by 1 base, leaving 13 bases between them. The CDR3 has 17 amino acids. Looked up from germline, CDR1 is LGHDT and CDR2 is YNNKEL (reference sequence). Here the CDR3 reads CASSQGARASGANVLTF. The CDR3 bases are TGTGCCAGCAGCCAGGGGGCCAGGGCATCTGGGGCCAACGTCCTGACTTTC.

The rearrangement uses TRBV11-3 and TRBJ1-6; D is ambiguous. Deletions cut 2 bases from V and 10 bases from J, with 18 bases between. The CDR3 is 16 residues long. Germline V gene data show CDR1 as SGHNT and CDR2 as YENEEA. CDR3 loop: CASSLKRGSLGSPLHF. The CDR3 bases are TGTGCCAGCAGCTTAAAAAGAGGATCCTTGGGATCACCCCTCCACTTT.

The chain combines TRBV30 with TRBJ2-5; TRBD2 matches at 8 bases. The J segment lost 5 bases and the V segment lost 3 bases, leaving 5 bases of the junction unmatched. This CDR3 has 13 residues. Germline CDR1 is GTSNPN and CDR2 is SVGIG (reference sequence). The CDR3 nucleotides read TGTGCCTGGAGAGGGGGACTAGTGGAGACCCAGTACTTC. Protein product: CAWRGGLVETQYF.

The CDR3 protein is CASSLLSGDTDTQYF. The CDR3 region has the DNA TGTGCCAGCAGCCTCCTCAGCGGGGACACAGATACGCAGTATTTT. The V gene is TRBV7-2, the J gene TRBJ2-3, with 7 bases identical to TRBD2. This CDR3 is built from 15 residues. V gave up 5 bases and J gave up 2 bases; unmatched junction bases: 7. CDR1 SGHTA and CDR2 FQGNSA come from the germline V gene.

The V call is TRBV5-6, the J call TRBJ1-4; D not resolved. There are 15 residues in the CDR3. V was clipped by 3 bases and J by 0 bases, with 9 bases between them. From germline, CDR1 is SGHDT and CDR2 YYEEEE. The CDR3, as DNA: TGTGCCAGCAGCTCCCTCGGGGCAACTAATGAAAAACTGTTTTTT. Amino acids: CASSSLGATNEKLFF.

The chain is built from TRBV27 and TRBJ2-1; D unclear. The CDR3 consists of 12 residues. V lost 5 bases and J 6 bases, leaving 8 bases between the germline ends. Germline V gene lookup returns CDR1 MNHEY and CDR2 SMNVEV (reference sequence). The CDR3 sequence: CASSTLLNEQFF. The CDR3 DNA reads TGTGCCAGCAGTACCCTCCTCAATGAGCAGTTCTTC.

V is TRBV6-2 or TRBV6-3 and J is TRBJ2-3; 7 bases match TRBD1. Per the germline V gene, CDR1 is MNHEY and CDR2 is SVGEGT. The CDR3 is 17 amino acids. Trimming at V came to 2 bases and at J to 2 bases, leaving 10 bases not matched to a gene. The DNA for the CDR3 is TGTGCCAGCAGTTACAGAACAGGGGTGCCCCTCACAGATACGCAGTATTTT. Translation: CASSYRTGVPLTDTQYF.

The CDR3 spells CAWSVLSSGKLFF. In DNA form, the CDR3 reads TGTGCCTGGAGTGTACTGTCTTCAGGAAAACTGTTTTTT. This chain joins TRBV30 and TRBJ1-4; D is uncertain. The CDR3 extends over 13 amino acids. Germline V CDR1 and CDR2: GTSNPN, SVGIG (reference sequence). V was pared by 0 bases and J by 10 bases, with 12 bases between.

The chain uses TRBV10-2 and TRBJ2-5; D may be TRBD2 (5 bases). V shed 6 bases and J shed 2 bases, with 10 bases lying between them. Germline CDR1 WSHSY, CDR2 SAAADI. This CDR3 has 13 amino acids. Written as DNA, the CDR3 is TGCGCCAGCAGATCTAGCCCTCAAGAGACCCAGTACTTC. Translated: CASRSSPQETQYF.

The V gene is TRBV7-2, the J gene TRBJ1-2, with 7 bases aligning to TRBD1. V lost 7 bases to trimming and J lost 4 bases; unmatched junction nucleotides: 6. The length of the CDR3 is 13 residues. The germline V gene encodes CDR1 SGHTA and CDR2 FQGNSA. CDR3 sequence: CASTRQGSYGYTF. DNA of the CDR3: TGTGCCAGCACCAGACAGGGCAGCTATGGCTACACCTTC.

This rearrangement joins TRBV3-1 (or the pseudogene TRBV3-2) to TRBJ1-2, with D perhaps matching TRBD1 (5 bases). The CDR3 consists of 13 residues. The V end was cut by 1 base, the J end by 2 bases, with 5 bases between. CDR1 LGHDT and CDR2 YNNKEL come from the germline V gene (reference sequence). CDR3 amino acids: CASSQGTNYGYTF. In DNA, the CDR3 is TGTGCCAGCAGCCAAGGGACAAACTATGGCTACACCTTC.

This sequence joins TRBV28 and TRBJ2-3, with D uncertain. The CDR3 consists of 16 residues. CDR1 and CDR2 (germline): MDHEN, SYDVKM. Trimming shortened V by 5 bases and J by 1 base, and 16 bases separated the two germline ends. The CDR3 coding sequence is TGTGCCAGCAGTGCCAGTTGGGGTGGAGGCACAGATACGCAGTATTTT. It is translated as CASSASWGGGTDTQYF.

This clone was detected only once. In DNA form, the CDR3 reads TGTGCCAGTAGTGGACGACAGGGAACTGGAAACACCATATATTTT. It specifies CASSGRQGTGNTIYF. This chain connects TRBV19 to TRBJ1-3; 7 nucleotides match TRBD1. The germline CDR1 and CDR2 sequences are LNHDA and SQIVND (reference sequence). The junction had 6 bases not matched to a gene; V was cut back by 5 bases and J by 2 bases. The CDR3 loop spans 15 amino acids.

The V gene is TRBV5-1, the J gene TRBJ2-2, with D unresolved. The ends were cut back, 0 bases at V and 0 bases at J, with 3 bases in the middle. The germline CDR1 and CDR2 sequences are SGHRS and YFSETQ. The CDR3 has 14 residues. In DNA form, the CDR3 reads TGCGCCAGCAGCTTGGTTTCGAACACCGGGGAGCTGTTTTTT. Protein product: CASSLVSNTGELFF.

This chain joins TRBV5-5 and TRBJ2-7; 11 bases are a match to TRBD2. The CDR3 runs 17 residues. The germline gives CDR1 SGHKS, CDR2 YYEKEE (reference sequence). V gave up 4 bases and J gave up 0 bases; unmatched junction bases: 9. The CDR3 protein is CASSPAPGTSGSYEQYF. The CDR3 DNA sequence: TGTGCCAGCAGCCCGGCCCCAGGGACTAGCGGCTCCTACGAGCAGTACTTC.

The genes are TRBV5-1 and TRBJ2-7; perhaps TRBD2 as D (5 bases). CDR3 length: 15 amino acids. The germline V gene encodes CDR1 SGHRS and CDR2 YFSETQ. Trimming stripped 6 bases from V and 2 bases from J, with 18 bases between. This chain's CDR3 is CASIWGWGETYEQYF. DNA for the CDR3: TGCGCCAGCATATGGGGTTGGGGAGAGACCTACGAGCAGTACTTC.

The V call is TRBV18, the J call TRBJ1-2, with a weak D call TRBD1 (5 bases). The germline V gene encodes CDR1 KGHSH and CDR2 LQKENI. V was clipped by 5 bases and J by 3 bases, with 7 bases between them. The CDR3 is made up of 12 amino acids. The CDR3 loop is CASSATDYGYTF. In DNA, the CDR3 is TGTGCCAGCTCAGCGACAGACTATGGCTACACCTTC.

This chain connects TRBV7-8 to TRBJ2-2, with a possible D match to TRBD1 (6 bases). The CDR3 has 15 residues. Germline CDR1 SGHVS, CDR2 FQNEAQ. V lost 5 bases to trimming and J lost 7 bases, with 17 bases between them. The CDR3 loop reads CASSGKTGWGGELFF. Written as DNA, the CDR3 is TGTGCCAGCAGCGGCAAGACAGGTTGGGGCGGGGAGCTGTTTTTT.